Listed below are T cell receptor beta chains from one sample, sequenced in a study of T-cell reconstitution after alpha-beta-depleted transplantation in children. Each CDR3 protein gets one entry after TCRdb re-called the PCR reads with MiXCR. Of over 550,000 distinct CDR3 sequences in the sample, roughly a tenth were seen once. The sample in question was PBMCs from the stem cell graft donor, obtained from the stem cell graft. The receptors derive from a human donor who donated a stem cell graft to a child with acute myeloid leukemia. CDR3s include the opening cysteine and the closing phenylalanine or tryptophan. Fields, in order: V gene, J gene, CDR3 protein.

V gene: TRBV6-5; J gene: TRBJ2-1; CDR3 protein: CASSYSKGGEQFF
V gene: TRBV29-1; J gene: TRBJ2-7; CDR3 protein: CSVVQGALAYEQYF
V gene: TRBV3-1; J gene: TRBJ1-5; CDR3 protein: CASSQGRGVQPQHF
V gene: TRBV18; J gene: TRBJ1-1; CDR3 protein: CASSAKSDTEAFF
V gene: TRBV7-2; J gene: TRBJ2-3; CDR3 protein: CASSQRASGAQRNTQYF
V gene: TRBV20-1; J gene: TRBJ1-2; CDR3 protein: CSAQDRVGGYTF
V gene: TRBV12-3/TRBV12-4; J gene: TRBJ2-3; CDR3 protein: CASSFYSTRIGTDTQYF
V gene: TRBV29-1; J gene: TRBJ1-4; CDR3 protein: CSVEVDRELDF
V gene: TRBV29-1; J gene: TRBJ2-7; CDR3 protein: CSVPGPTYEQYF
V gene: TRBV20-1; J gene: TRBJ2-1; CDR3 protein: CSAFGVAGVGYNEQFF
V gene: TRBV20-1; J gene: TRBJ2-1; CDR3 protein: CSASGSADLSNEQFF
V gene: TRBV7-3; J gene: TRBJ2-2; CDR3 protein: CASGSGGELFF
V gene: TRBV12-3/TRBV12-4; J gene: TRBJ2-6; CDR3 protein: CASSPGANSGANVLTF
V gene: TRBV5-1; J gene: TRBJ2-3; CDR3 protein: CASSFLAGSVSSTDTQYF
V gene: TRBV5-1; J gene: TRBJ2-2; CDR3 protein: CASSFGLGLKTRELFF
V gene: TRBV12-3/TRBV12-4; J gene: TRBJ2-3; CDR3 protein: CASSFSGRPDTQYF
V gene: TRBV6-4; J gene: TRBJ1-1; CDR3 protein: CASRVVSRGDTEAFF
V gene: TRBV5-1; J gene: TRBJ2-5; CDR3 protein: CASSWAGLAGGLAETQYF
V gene: TRBV4-2; J gene: TRBJ2-1; CDR3 protein: CASSLGRLYNEQFF
V gene: TRBV24-1; J gene: TRBJ2-3; CDR3 protein: CATSPLDRAAWTDTQYF